One and the same sample provided the 32 T cell receptor beta chains below, sequenced in a study of shared T cell receptors in the human thymus. The data were produced by immunoSEQ multiplex PCR, yet TCRdb's version contains in-frame clones alone and is incomplete. The sample records more than 550,000 clones, approximately 83% being singletons. These data were also reused for a study on human thymus T cells.

Material: thymocytes. Every receptor here comes from a girl under three years old with a congenital heart defect.

This chain joins TRBV6-5 and TRBJ1-2; 7 nucleotides align to TRBD1. J was trimmed by 8 bases and V by 6 bases; bases with no gene match: 6. The CDR3 loop spans 12 amino acids. The V gene's germline CDR1 is MNHEY and CDR2 SVGAGI. The CDR3 protein is CASRQDRAGYTF. CDR3 sequence (DNA): TGTGCCAGCAGGCAAGACAGGGCAGGCTACACCTTC.

This chain links TRBV27 with TRBJ2-1; 8 positions agree with TRBD1. Germline V gives CDR1 MNHEY, CDR2 SMNVEV (reference sequence). The trim removed 5 bases at V and 4 bases at J, leaving 10 bases unmatched. This CDR3 contains 16 residues. The CDR3 DNA sequence: TGTGCCAGCAGTAGACAGGGGATCCGGCTTTACAATGAGCAGTTCTTC. This codes for CASSRQGIRLYNEQFF.

The chain has TRBV2 and TRBJ1-2; D is uncertain. The CDR3 has 13 amino acids. In germline, CDR1 is SNHLY, CDR2 FYNNEI. Trimming shortened V by 7 bases and J by 4 bases, and 13 bases separated the two germline ends. Here the CDR3 DNA reads TGTGCCAGCATTCGGCAGGCCGCCTATGGCTACACCTTC. It codes for CASIRQAAYGYTF.

This chain uses TRBV19 with TRBJ2-4, with 13 bases aligning to TRBD2. The CDR3 extends over 21 amino acids. V lost 2 bases to trimming and J lost 0 bases; unmatched junction nucleotides: 13. Germline loops: CDR1 LNHDA, CDR2 SQIVND (reference sequence). CDR3 region: CASSISRPGLAGPIAKNIQYF. The CDR3 DNA follows: TGTGCCAGTAGTATATCTCGACCGGGACTAGCGGGGCCCATAGCCAAAAACATTCAGTACTTC.

The CDR3 loop is CASSPHPVTGGPPYEQYF. For the CDR3, the DNA is TGTGCCAGCAGCCCACATCCAGTTACAGGGGGCCCCCCCTACGAGCAGTACTTC. The gene calls are TRBV7-6 and TRBJ2-7; 9 nucleotides align to TRBD1. Germline CDR1 reads SGHVS; CDR2 reads FNYEAQ. V was pared by 5 bases and J by 2 bases, with 16 bases of the junction left unmatched. This CDR3 comprises 18 residues.

V gene TRBV4-1 combines with J gene TRBJ2-6, with D possibly being TRBD1 (8 bases). Germline V gives CDR1 MGHRA, CDR2 YSYEKL. Trimming took 6 bases from V and 5 from J, leaving 23 bases between them. This CDR3 is built from 18 residues. This chain's CDR3 is CASSTGQGGSVRANVLTF. The CDR3 DNA reads as TGCGCCAGCAGTACAGGACAGGGAGGGTCTGTTAGGGCCAACGTCCTGACTTTC.

Remarks on this clone: At one boundary the junction diverges from the germline segment, which might be a read error. The V gene is TRBV20-1, the J gene TRBJ1-2; 10 nucleotides line up with TRBD1. The CDR3 totals 11 residues. Germline V CDR1 and CDR2: DFQATT, SNEGSKA (reference sequence). The chain's CDR3 is CSAVTGGRPYF. In DNA form, the CDR3 reads TGCAGTGCTGTGACAGGGGGCCGACCCTACTTC.

The chain has TRBV18 and TRBJ2-7; 14 nucleotides match TRBD2. This CDR3 spans 21 amino acids. The V segment lost 2 bases and the J segment 3 bases; nucleotides outside the gene matches: 18. Germline loops: CDR1 KGHSH, CDR2 LQKENI. CDR3 residues: CASSPRGRPPRTSGGNYEQYF. CDR3 nucleotides: TGTGCCAGCTCACCAAGGGGCCGGCCCCCAAGGACTAGCGGGGGGAACTACGAGCAGTACTTC.

The chain carries TRBV6-5 and TRBJ1-2, with D possibly being TRBD1 (6 bases). This CDR3 is built from 14 residues. CDR1 and CDR2 from the germline V gene are MNHEY and SVGAGI. V lost 1 base and J 6 bases, leaving 12 bases between the germline ends. Here the CDR3 reads CASSYYREADGYTF. The CDR3 nucleotides read TGTGCCAGCAGTTACTACAGGGAAGCGGATGGCTACACCTTC.

Written as DNA, the CDR3 is TGTGCCAGCAACCTTGAGACAGCTAGCTCTGGAAACACCATATATTTT. Translated, it gives CASNLETASSGNTIYF. The genes are TRBV6-6 and TRBJ1-3; D might be TRBD1 (5 bases). Trimming stripped 7 bases from V and 0 bases from J, with 16 bases between. Germline V gives CDR1 MNHNY, CDR2 SVGAGI (reference sequence). The CDR3 runs to 16 residues.

The CDR3, as DNA: TGTGCCAGCAGTTTACGGGGGGCGGCTGAAGCTTTCTTT. Protein product: CASSLRGAAEAFF. The J gene is TRBJ1-1, the V gene TRBV28; D is possibly TRBD1 (6 bases). The germline V gene has CDR1 MDHEN and CDR2 SYDVKM. This CDR3 contains 13 residues. V dropped 2 bases and J dropped 6 bases, with 10 bases sitting between them.

V usage is TRBV10-2 and J usage is TRBJ2-5, with 8 bases that match TRBD2. V was pared by 11 bases and J by 4 bases, with 9 bases of the junction left unmatched. Germline V gene data show CDR1 as WSHSY and CDR2 as SAAADI. The CDR3 contains 13 residues. The CDR3: CAVRGGVSETQYF. The CDR3 DNA reads TGCGCCGTCCGGGGGGGGGTTTCAGAGACCCAGTACTTC.

This clone came up once. The rearrangement joins TRBV7-2 to TRBJ2-5, with D possibly being TRBD2 (7 bases). CDR1 is SGHTA, CDR2 FQGNSA, per germline. The length of the CDR3 is 14 residues. The germline V and J ends were trimmed by 1 base and 9 bases, with 15 bases remaining between them. DNA for the CDR3: TGTGCCAGCAGCTTAGTTGTACGGGGGGCGGCCCAGTACTTC. The encoded protein is CASSLVVRGAAQYF.

The chain has TRBV28 and TRBJ1-5; no firm D call. This CDR3 contains 16 residues. V was pared by 10 bases and J by 0 bases, with 19 bases between. Germline V CDR1 and CDR2: MDHEN, SYDVKM. For the CDR3, the DNA is TGTGCCACCTGGGAGCTTGGAATCCATAGCAATCAGCCCCAGCATTTT. This codes for CATWELGIHSNQPQHF.

The chain combines TRBV7-3 with TRBJ1-2; 8 nucleotides match TRBD1. Trimming removed 2 bases from V and 3 bases from J; junction bases left unmatched: 14. The CDR3 is made up of 18 amino acids. The germline gives CDR1 SGHTA, CDR2 FQGTGA. CDR3: CASSLCAGQGATYYGYTF. CDR3 sequence (DNA): TGTGCCAGCAGCTTATGTGCGGGGCAGGGGGCGACCTACTATGGCTACACCTTC.

The V call is TRBV6-5, the J call TRBJ2-1, with 9 bases identical to TRBD2. With V trimmed by 2 bases and J by 14 bases, 4 bases remained unmatched. CDR1 and CDR2 (germline): MNHEY, SVGAGI. The CDR3 loop spans 12 amino acids. The CDR3 here is CASSYGGGAEFF. The CDR3 region has the DNA TGTGCCAGCAGTTACGGCGGGGGGGCGGAGTTCTTC.

This CDR3 reads CASSQQDRGRTGELFF. CDR3 nucleotide sequence: TGTGCCAGCAGCCAACAGGACAGGGGCCGCACCGGGGAGCTGTTTTTT. The J gene is TRBJ2-2, the V gene TRBV5-5; the match to TRBD1 covers 9 bases. After removal of 4 bases from V and 4 bases from J, the junction contained 8 bases not matched to a gene. This CDR3 contains 16 residues. The germline gives CDR1 SGHKS, CDR2 YYEKEE (reference sequence).

The rearrangement links TRBV9 to TRBJ1-2; D gene ambiguous. Germline loops: CDR1 SGDLS, CDR2 YYNGEE. The germline V and J ends were trimmed by 0 bases and 8 bases, with 11 bases remaining between them. The CDR3 is 13 residues long. CDR3 residues: CASSVAEGGGYTF. The CDR3 nucleotides read TGTGCCAGCAGCGTAGCTGAAGGAGGGGGCTACACCTTC.

The J gene is TRBJ2-7, the V gene TRBV7-8; D is possibly TRBD2 (5 bases). This CDR3 spans 14 amino acids. V shed 2 bases and J shed 3 bases, with 11 bases lying between them. Germline CDR1 and CDR2: SGHVS and FQNEAQ. CDR3 protein: CASSLNGEHYEQYF. In DNA form, the CDR3 reads TGTGCCAGCAGCTTAAACGGGGAACACTACGAGCAGTACTTC.

This clone was seen once. V and J are TRBV13 and TRBJ1-4; D perhaps matches TRBD1 (5 bases). V was cut by 4 bases and J by 5 bases, with 20 bases left in between. CDR1 is PRHDT, CDR2 FYEKMQ, per germline (reference sequence). This CDR3 spans 17 amino acids. The CDR3: CASSCHPPAGKNEKLFF. For the CDR3, the DNA is TGTGCCAGCAGCTGCCACCCCCCGGCAGGGAAAAATGAAAAACTGTTTTTT.

This chain links TRBV14 with TRBJ1-5, with D uncertain. CDR1 and CDR2 (germline): SGHDN, FVKESK. The V gene lost 0 bases and the J gene lost 3 bases, with 21 bases spanning the gap. The CDR3 sequence is 19 residues long. CDR3 bases: TGTGCCAGCAGCCAAGACGAGGGTCGGGCCTTTTCGGTCAATCAGCCCCAGCATTTT. This sequence encodes CASSQDEGRAFSVNQPQHF.

The chain recombines TRBV6-1 with TRBJ2-1; D may be TRBD2 (5 bases). The germline CDR1 and CDR2 sequences are MNHNS and SASEGT. Trimming took 3 bases from V and 0 from J, leaving 12 bases between them. The CDR3 covers 16 residues. CDR3 sequence (DNA): TGTGCCAGCAGTGATCTAGCAAGCCTCTCCTACAATGAGCAGTTCTTC. It yields the protein CASSDLASLSYNEQFF.

The chain is built from TRBV5-6 and TRBJ2-3; D may be TRBD1 (6 bases). V lost 3 bases to trimming and J lost 0 bases, with 11 bases between them. Germline lookup yields CDR1 SGHDT and CDR2 YYEEEE. CDR3 length: 15 amino acids. In DNA, the CDR3 is TGTGCCAGCAGCTCCCTAGACAGGAGCACAGATACGCAGTATTTT. This translates into CASSSLDRSTDTQYF.

This chain links TRBV28 with TRBJ2-4; 9 bases are shared with TRBD1. Germline CDR1 is MDHEN and CDR2 is SYDVKM. Trimming at V came to 5 bases and at J to 1 base, leaving 21 bases not matched to a gene. This CDR3 has 21 amino acids. This CDR3 is CASSKDRDRVHGFSAKNIQYF. CDR3 nucleotide sequence: TGTGCCAGCAGTAAGGACCGGGACAGGGTGCACGGATTCTCGGCCAAAAACATTCAGTACTTC.

This chain joins TRBV4-2 and TRBJ2-1, with 10 bases identical to TRBD2. The CDR3 covers 17 residues. V trimming: 0 bases; J trimming: 10 bases; junction bases outside the gene matches: 12. CDR1 is LGHNA, CDR2 YNFKEQ, per germline. The CDR3 DNA is TGTGCCAGCAGCCAAGAAGGTCTGGCTAGCGGGGGTAGGGAGCAGTTCTTC. The encoded protein is CASSQEGLASGGREQFF.

This chain uses TRBV12-5 with TRBJ1-1; TRBD1 aligns across 7 bases. The CDR3 runs to 14 residues. The V gene's germline CDR1 is LGHNT and CDR2 FRNRAP. The V and J ends lost 5 bases and 2 bases, in that order; junction bases with no gene match: 5. The CDR3, as DNA: TGTGCTAGTGGTGTGGGACAGTCCAACACTGAAGCTTTCTTT. This encodes CASGVGQSNTEAFF.

The chain employs TRBV11-2 and TRBJ1-1; TRBD1 matches 12 bases. The ends lost 0 bases at V and 4 bases at J; junction bases unmatched: 12. In germline, CDR1 is SGHAT, CDR2 FQNNGV. The CDR3 is 19 amino acids. The CDR3 DNA reads TGTGCCAGCAGCTTAGAGGGTGGGGACAGGGGGCTGGTTAGCACTGAAGCTTTCTTT. This encodes CASSLEGGDRGLVSTEAFF.

In this sample, this clone turned up once. The chain is built from TRBV5-1 and TRBJ2-7, with a tentative D call TRBD1 (5 bases). This CDR3 has 13 residues. The ends were cut back, 4 bases at V and 2 bases at J, with 10 bases in the middle. Germline V lookup: CDR1 SGHRS, CDR2 YFSETQ. In nucleotides, the CDR3 is TGCGCCAGCAGCGAGGACACCCCCTACGAGCAGTACTTC. This encodes CASSEDTPYEQYF.

This sequence joins TRBV6-1 and TRBJ1-2; D is perhaps TRBD1 (6 bases). The length of the CDR3 is 13 residues. The germline V and J ends were trimmed by 7 bases and 5 bases, with 14 bases remaining between them. Germline V gene lookup returns CDR1 MNHNS and CDR2 SASEGT. The CDR3 nucleotides read TGTGCCAGCAAAAACAGGGAAGGATATGGCTACACCTTC. This gives the protein CASKNREGYGYTF.

The chain employs TRBV28 and TRBJ1-3; 9 bases are a match to TRBD1. The CDR3 spans 16 residues. With V trimmed by 5 bases and J by 11 bases, 16 bases remained unmatched. The germline V gene has CDR1 MDHEN and CDR2 SYDVKM. In DNA form, the CDR3 reads TGTGCCAGCAGTAAAATTCCCGGGACAGGGATGAGCGCCATATATTTT. This translates into CASSKIPGTGMSAIYF.

A remark on this clone: A read error may produce the germline difference seen at one junction end. V usage is TRBV6-4 and J usage is TRBJ1-5; 8 bases match TRBD1. The CDR3 loop spans 18 amino acids. CDR1 is MRHNA, CDR2 SNTAGT, per germline. The CDR3 is CASGEGQDPSYSNQPQHF. The CDR3 DNA reads TGTGCCAGCGGTGAGGGACAGGACCCCTCTTATAGCAATCAGCCCCAGCATTTT.

This clone was observed a single time. V gene TRBV6-5 combines with J gene TRBJ1-1; TRBD1 is a possible D gene (5 bases). Germline-derived CDR1 and CDR2 are MNHEY and SVGAGI. V was cut by 2 bases and J by 5 bases, with 15 bases left in between. The CDR3 loop spans 15 amino acids. CDR3 residues: CASSYAGWRRTEAFF. In nucleotides, the CDR3 is TGTGCCAGCAGTTACGCAGGGTGGAGAAGGACTGAAGCTTTCTTT.